The 30 T cell receptor beta chains below come from one sample, sequenced in a study of blood T cell repertoires in COVID-19 (dated by TCRdb to 2019 to 2021). The library relied on the immunoSEQ multiplex PCR assay. TCRdb carries this immuneACCESS record with in-frame sequences only. Its versions omit some clonotypes, under half of them owing to an unresolved V gene in the studies checked, with the rest unexplained. The sample table shows approximately 13,000 clones, and 80% to 85% are seen once. Around 32% of the sample is in the top ten clones. The sequenced sample consisted of peripheral blood. These receptor sequences come from a man between 50 and 59 years old with active COVID-19.

This clone is medium-sized in the sample. This chain joins TRBV10-3 and TRBJ2-3; the D is unclear. CDR1 and CDR2 from the germline V gene are ENHRY and SYGVKD. The germline V and J ends were trimmed by 10 bases and 2 bases, with 13 bases remaining between them. There are 13 residues in the CDR3. CDR3 protein: CATHQSDTDTQYF. As DNA, the CDR3 is TGTGCCACCCACCAAAGCGACACAGATACGCAGTATTTT.

CDR3: CASSGRLAGGNGELFF. In DNA, the CDR3 is TGTGCCAGCAGTGGGAGACTAGCGGGAGGCAACGGGGAGCTGTTTTTT. The rearrangement uses TRBV27 and TRBJ2-2; 13 bases are a match to TRBD2. This CDR3 has 16 residues. Trimming took 5 bases from V and 7 from J; bases not matched to a gene: 7. From germline, CDR1 is MNHEY and CDR2 SMNVEV (reference sequence).

This rearrangement joins TRBV12-5 to TRBJ2-5; a possible D gene is TRBD1 (5 bases). CDR3 length equals 13 residues. CDR1 LGHNT and CDR2 FRNRAP come from the germline V gene. The V gene lost 6 bases and the J gene lost 5 bases, with 13 bases spanning the gap. CDR3 bases: TGTGCTAGTGGCTCAGGGTACGGCGAGACCCAGTACTTC. It encodes CASGSGYGETQYF. Full variable domain (outside the CDR3, taken from reference TRBV12-5 and TRBJ2-5): DARVTQTPRHKVTEMGQEVTMRCQPILGHNTVFWYRQTMMQGLELLAYFRNRAPLDDSGMPKDRFSAEMPDATLATLKIQPSEPRDSAVYFCASGSGYGETQYFGPGTRLLVL.

The rearrangement uses TRBV15 and TRBJ2-1; 11 bases agree with TRBD2. Per germline, CDR1 LNHNV and CDR2 YYDKDF (reference sequence). This CDR3 spans 16 amino acids. V was pared by 3 bases and J by 4 bases, with 5 bases of the junction left unmatched. The CDR3: CATSSLAGGGYNEQFF. The CDR3 DNA follows: TGTGCCACCAGCAGCTTAGCGGGAGGGGGGTACAATGAGCAGTTCTTC. The variable domain in full, with the rest retrieved from reference TRBV15 and TRBJ2-1, is DAMVIQNPRYQVTQFGKPVTLSCSQTLNHNVMYWYQQKSSQAPKLLFHYYDKDFNNEADTPDNFQSRRPNTSFCFLDIRSPGLGDTAMYLCATSSLAGGGYNEQFFGPGTRLTVL.

The J gene is TRBJ2-5, the V gene TRBV28; 12 nucleotides agree with TRBD1. The length of the CDR3 is 17 residues. Germline trimming cut 2 bases from V and 3 bases from J; bases unmatched to any gene: 7. The germline gives CDR1 MDHEN, CDR2 SYDVKM. The CDR3 sequence: CASSLGGQGAPEETQYF. The CDR3 DNA reads TGTGCCAGCAGTTTAGGGGGACAGGGGGCGCCGGAAGAGACCCAGTACTTC.

The J gene is TRBJ2-2, the V gene TRBV30, with TRBD1 identical over 8 bases. The CDR3 extends over 14 amino acids. Trimming at V came to 2 bases and at J to 6 bases, leaving 5 bases not matched to a gene. CDR1 is GTSNPN and CDR2 is SVGIG in the germline V gene (reference sequence). This CDR3 reads CAWSWQGASGELFF. The CDR3 DNA is TGTGCCTGGAGTTGGCAGGGGGCTTCCGGGGAGCTGTTTTTT.

This chain links TRBV9 with TRBJ1-3; D is undetermined. In germline, CDR1 is SGDLS, CDR2 YYNGEE. V gave up 3 bases and J gave up 0 bases, with 10 bases separating them. This CDR3 contains 15 residues. The CDR3 nucleotides read TGTGCCAGCAGCGACCGGGATTTCTCTGGAAACACCATATATTTT. Protein sequence: CASSDRDFSGNTIYF.

V usage is TRBV29-1 and J usage is TRBJ2-1, with TRBD2 matching 14 bases. The CDR3 is 17 residues long. The V segment lost 4 bases and the J segment 8 bases; nucleotides outside the gene matches: 13. Germline values: CDR1 SQVTM, CDR2 ANQGSEA. In DNA, the CDR3 is TGCAGCGTTGGGGGGACTAGCGGGAGTCGGGTTTTCGATGAGCAGTTCTTC. Encoded protein: CSVGGTSGSRVFDEQFF.

This chain connects TRBV3-1 (or the pseudogene TRBV3-2) to TRBJ2-3, with 10 bases aligning to TRBD1. With V trimmed by 4 bases and J by 3 bases, 1 base remained unmatched. Germline V gene data show CDR1 as LGHDT and CDR2 as YNNKEL (reference sequence). This CDR3 contains 14 residues. CDR3: CASSLGQGTDTQYF. As DNA, the CDR3 is TGTGCCAGCAGCCTGGGACAGGGGACAGATACGCAGTATTTT.

The chain combines TRBV29-1 with TRBJ2-2; TRBD1 matches 8 bases. Looked up from germline, CDR1 is SQVTM and CDR2 is ANQGSEA. V was pared by 7 bases and J by 6 bases, with 10 bases of the junction left unmatched. CDR3 size: 14 residues. CDR3: CSAQTGAVAGELFF. The DNA for the CDR3 is TGCAGCGCTCAGACAGGGGCGGTAGCCGGGGAGCTGTTTTTT.

This clone was seen once. The chain recombines TRBV5-1 with TRBJ1-5; TRBD1 agrees at 7 bases. CDR1 and CDR2 from the germline V gene are SGHRS and YFSETQ. This CDR3 comprises 14 residues. V was pared by 4 bases and J by 6 bases, with 7 bases of the junction left unmatched. The CDR3 protein is CASSKTGVGQPQHF. The CDR3 DNA is TGCGCCAGCAGCAAAACAGGGGTCGGTCAGCCCCAGCATTTT.

The V and J genes are TRBV3-1 (or the pseudogene TRBV3-2) and TRBJ2-7, with no clear D. The germline V gene encodes CDR1 LGHDT and CDR2 YNNKEL (reference sequence). The CDR3 is 12 amino acids. With 3 bases removed from V and 0 bases from J, the gap between germline ends came to 3 bases. Written as DNA, the CDR3 is TGTGCCAGCAGCCATAGCTCCTACGAGCAGTACTTC. Its protein product is CASSHSSYEQYF.

The chain links TRBV28 to TRBJ2-2, with 10 positions matching TRBD1. Germline assignment: CDR1 MDHEN and CDR2 SYDVKM. The CDR3 is made up of 15 amino acids. V dropped 5 bases and J dropped 6; count of bases not matched to a gene: 6. The CDR3 sequence is CASSAGQGRSGELFF. The CDR3 DNA follows: TGTGCCAGCAGTGCGGGACAGGGGAGATCCGGGGAGCTGTTTTTT.

A few counts support this clone. The chain carries TRBV6-1 and TRBJ2-1; a weak D match, TRBD1 (6 bases). The CDR3 spans 15 residues. The germline gives CDR1 MNHNS, CDR2 SASEGT. V gave up 1 base and J gave up 6 bases, with 13 bases separating them. CDR3 bases: TGTGCCAGCAGTGAAGGGTGGAACAGGGCCAATGAGCAGTTCTTC. Translation gives CASSEGWNRANEQFF.

This clone was observed once. The chain joins TRBV7-3 to TRBJ2-1; 7 bases fit TRBD2. The CDR3 has 16 amino acids. With V trimmed by 5 bases and J by 3 bases, 10 bases remained unmatched. Germline V gene sequence: CDR1 SGHTA, CDR2 FQGTGA. The CDR3 nucleotides are TGTGCCAGCAGCCCGGGAGGAGGGGAGTACTACAATGAGCAGTTCTTC. Translated, it gives CASSPGGGEYYNEQFF.

This chain uses TRBV11-3 with TRBJ1-1; no clear D gene. Germline V lookup: CDR1 SGHNT, CDR2 YENEEA. Trimming left V 5 bases short and J 7 bases short, with 14 bases between. The CDR3 extends over 13 amino acids. CDR3 amino acids: CASSDGEVGEAFF. In DNA form, the CDR3 reads TGTGCCAGCAGCGACGGGGAGGTTGGTGAAGCTTTCTTT.

The chain uses TRBV28 and TRBJ2-7; 7 nucleotides match TRBD2. Trimming cost V 4 bases and J 2 bases; bases outside gene matches: 2. CDR1 is MDHEN and CDR2 is SYDVKM in the germline V gene. The CDR3 has 13 amino acids. In DNA, the CDR3 is TGTGCCAGCAGTTACCGGGAGGCCTACGAGCAGTACTTC. Translated: CASSYREAYEQYF.

Only one count was recorded for this clone. The rearrangement uses TRBV9 and TRBJ2-3; D is perhaps TRBD2 (5 bases). Germline CDR1 is SGDLS and CDR2 is YYNGEE. The CDR3 runs 14 residues. With 0 bases removed from V and 0 bases from J, the gap between germline ends came to 5 bases. CDR3 bases: TGTGCCAGCAGCGTAGCGGGAAGCACAGATACGCAGTATTTT. This encodes CASSVAGSTDTQYF.

This sequence joins TRBV4-1 and TRBJ2-7, with TRBD2 matching over 7 bases. Germline V gives CDR1 MGHRA, CDR2 YSYEKL. The CDR3 is made up of 16 amino acids. Trimming removed 0 bases from V and 1 base from J; junction bases left unmatched: 6. This CDR3 is CASSQDEVGGSYEQYF. As DNA, the CDR3 is TGCGCCAGCAGCCAAGATGAGGTCGGGGGGTCCTACGAGCAGTACTTC.

The chain has TRBV9 and TRBJ1-6; TRBD1 matches at 8 bases. Germline assignment: CDR1 SGDLS and CDR2 YYNGEE. The V and J ends lost 4 bases and 6 bases, in that order; junction bases with no gene match: 3. The CDR3 sequence is 14 residues long. The CDR3 nucleotides read TGTGCCAGCAGCCTTGACAGGGGTAATTCACCCCTCCACTTT. Its protein product is CASSLDRGNSPLHF.

J is TRBJ2-7 and V is TRBV9; no clear D. CDR1 and CDR2 from the germline V gene are SGDLS and YYNGEE. V was shortened by 0 bases and J by 5 bases, with 12 bases between the two germline ends. The CDR3 covers 14 residues. CDR3 nucleotides: TGTGCCAGCAGCGTAGCACCGAGTTTCGACGAGCAGTACTTC. Amino acids: CASSVAPSFDEQYF.

The V call is TRBV6-1, the J call TRBJ2-2; 8 bases align to TRBD1. With 1 base clipped from V and 7 bases from J, the junction kept 5 bases outside the gene matches. Germline V CDR1 and CDR2: MNHNS, SASEGT. The CDR3 extends over 15 amino acids. Here the CDR3 reads CASSEDQGASGELFF. CDR3 nucleotide sequence: TGTGCCAGCAGTGAAGACCAGGGGGCGAGCGGGGAGCTGTTTTTT.

CDR3 amino acids: CASSEGELPAYEQYF. CDR3 sequence (DNA): TGTGCCAGCAGTGAAGGAGAATTGCCCGCCTACGAGCAGTACTTC. The rearrangement links TRBV2 to TRBJ2-7, with D hard to call. Trimming stripped 1 base from V and 2 bases from J, with 12 bases between. CDR3 length: 15 amino acids. Per the germline V gene, CDR1 is SNHLY and CDR2 is FYNNEI.

This chain links TRBV9 with TRBJ2-4; a possible D gene is TRBD1 (5 bases). The germline V gene has CDR1 SGDLS and CDR2 YYNGEE. CDR3 length equals 13 residues. Trimming removed 4 bases at V and 8 bases at J, with 13 bases between. CDR3 sequence (DNA): TGTGCCAGCAGCCCCCGTGGGGCGGACATTCAGTACTTC. It encodes CASSPRGADIQYF. The entire variable domain, with the rest obtained from reference TRBV9 and TRBJ2-4, is as follows: DSGVTQTPKHLITATGQRVTLRCSPRSGDLSVYWYQQSLDQGLQFLIQYYNGEERAKGNILERFSAQQFPDLHSELNLSSLELGDSALYFCASSPRGADIQYFGAGTRLSVL.

This clone was observed once. The rearrangement joins TRBV10-3 to TRBJ2-7, with 8 nucleotides matching TRBD1. CDR1 and CDR2 (germline): ENHRY, SYGVKD. CDR3 length equals 18 residues. The junction had 13 bases not matched to a gene; V was cut back by 3 bases and J by 0 bases. The CDR3 coding sequence is TGTGCCATCAGTGATCCCCGTTCCGGGACAGGAAACTCCTACGAGCAGTACTTC. Its translation: CAISDPRSGTGNSYEQYF.

This chain connects TRBV4-2 to TRBJ2-7; 12 positions agree with TRBD2. The CDR3 is made up of 15 amino acids. From germline, CDR1 is LGHNA and CDR2 YNFKEQ. V lost 4 bases to trimming and J lost 2 bases; unmatched junction nucleotides: 3. This CDR3 is CASSRGLAGTYEQYF. The DNA for the CDR3 is TGTGCCAGCAGCCGCGGACTAGCGGGGACCTACGAGCAGTACTTC.

The rearrangement uses TRBV6-2 or TRBV6-3 and TRBJ2-1, with D possibly matching TRBD2 (5 bases). V gave up 6 bases and J gave up 2 bases, with 11 bases separating them. The CDR3 is made up of 14 amino acids. Germline CDR1 reads MNHEY; CDR2 reads SVGEGT. The CDR3 DNA reads TGTGCCAGCAGCGAGACCGGGGCCTACAATGAGCAGTTCTTC. Its translation: CASSETGAYNEQFF.

CDR3 sequence (DNA): TGCAGCGTTGATGGCAGCGGGAGCAACACCGGGGAGCTGTTTTTT. This encodes CSVDGSGSNTGELFF. The gene calls are TRBV29-1 and TRBJ2-2; TRBD2 matches at 8 bases. The germline V gene encodes CDR1 SQVTM and CDR2 ANQGSEA. The junction had 5 bases not matched to a gene; V was cut back by 3 bases and J by 2 bases. The CDR3 covers 15 residues.

Written as DNA, the CDR3 is TGTGCCAGCAGCCAAGGTGAAACAACCTACGAGCAGTACTTC. This sequence encodes CASSQGETTYEQYF. The chain joins TRBV4-2 to TRBJ2-7; D is uncertain. CDR1 LGHNA and CDR2 YNFKEQ come from the germline V gene. The CDR3 is 14 amino acids. V was cut by 1 base and J by 2 bases, with 9 bases left in between.

This chain connects TRBV7-9 to TRBJ2-7; D may be TRBD2 (5 bases). The germline V and J ends were trimmed by 4 bases and 6 bases, with 13 bases remaining between them. The CDR3 has 13 amino acids. CDR1 is SEHNR and CDR2 is FQNEAQ in the germline V gene (reference sequence). Here the CDR3 DNA reads TGTGCCAGCAGCTCCCCCGGAGGTAGCGAGCAGTACTTC. The encoded protein is CASSSPGGSEQYF.